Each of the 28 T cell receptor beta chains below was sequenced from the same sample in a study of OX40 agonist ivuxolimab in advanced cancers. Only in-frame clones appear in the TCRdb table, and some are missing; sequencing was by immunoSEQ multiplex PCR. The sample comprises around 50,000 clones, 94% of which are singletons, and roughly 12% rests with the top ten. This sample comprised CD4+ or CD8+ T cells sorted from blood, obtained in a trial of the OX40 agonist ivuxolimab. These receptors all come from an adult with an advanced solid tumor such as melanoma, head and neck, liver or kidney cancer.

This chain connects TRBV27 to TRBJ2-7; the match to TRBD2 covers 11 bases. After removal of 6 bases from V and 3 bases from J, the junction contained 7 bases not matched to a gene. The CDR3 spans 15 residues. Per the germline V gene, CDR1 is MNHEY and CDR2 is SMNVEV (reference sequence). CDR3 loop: CASRPTSGSVYEQYF. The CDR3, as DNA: TGTGCCAGCAGGCCTACTAGCGGGAGTGTCTACGAGCAGTACTTC.

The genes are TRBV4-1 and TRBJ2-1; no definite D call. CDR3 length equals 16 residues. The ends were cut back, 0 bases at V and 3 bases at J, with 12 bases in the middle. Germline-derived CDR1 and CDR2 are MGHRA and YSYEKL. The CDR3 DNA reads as TGCGCCAGCAGCCAAGATGGTGGGGTGTTCTACAATGAGCAGTTCTTC. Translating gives CASSQDGGVFYNEQFF.

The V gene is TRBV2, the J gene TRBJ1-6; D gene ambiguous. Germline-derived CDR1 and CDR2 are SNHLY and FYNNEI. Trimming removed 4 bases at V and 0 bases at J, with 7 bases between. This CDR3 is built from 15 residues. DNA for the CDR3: TGTGCCAGCAGTGCAACGCGCTCCTATAATTCACCCCTCCACTTT. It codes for CASSATRSYNSPLHF.

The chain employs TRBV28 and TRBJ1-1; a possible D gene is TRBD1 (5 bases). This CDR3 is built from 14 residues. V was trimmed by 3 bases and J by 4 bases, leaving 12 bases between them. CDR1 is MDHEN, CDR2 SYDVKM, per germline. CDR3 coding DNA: TGTGCCAGCAGTTTCAGGGTTTTCGGCACTGAAGCTTTCTTT. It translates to CASSFRVFGTEAFF.

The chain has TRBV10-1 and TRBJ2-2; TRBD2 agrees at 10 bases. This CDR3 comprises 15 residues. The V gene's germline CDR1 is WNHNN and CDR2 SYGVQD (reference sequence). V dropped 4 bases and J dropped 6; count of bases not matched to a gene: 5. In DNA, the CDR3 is TGCGCCAGCAGTGGGCTAGCGGGAGTGTCCGGGGAGCTGTTTTTT. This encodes CASSGLAGVSGELFF.

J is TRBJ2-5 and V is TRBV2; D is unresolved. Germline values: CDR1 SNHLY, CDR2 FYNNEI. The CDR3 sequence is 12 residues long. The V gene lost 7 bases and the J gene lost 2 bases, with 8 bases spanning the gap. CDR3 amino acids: CASISFQETQYF. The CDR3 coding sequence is TGTGCCAGCATCAGTTTTCAAGAGACCCAGTACTTC.

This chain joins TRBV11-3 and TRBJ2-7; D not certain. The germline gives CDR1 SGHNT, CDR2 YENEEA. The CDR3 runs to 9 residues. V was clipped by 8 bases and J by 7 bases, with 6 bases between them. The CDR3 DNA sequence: TGTGCCAGCCCCACGGAGCAGTACTTC. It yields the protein CASPTEQYF.

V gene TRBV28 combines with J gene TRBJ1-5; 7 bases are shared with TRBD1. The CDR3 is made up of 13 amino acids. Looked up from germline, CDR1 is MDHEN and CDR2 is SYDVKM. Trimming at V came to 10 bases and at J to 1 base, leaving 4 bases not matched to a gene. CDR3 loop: CATTGLSNQPQHF. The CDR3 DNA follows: TGTGCCACGACAGGGCTGAGCAATCAGCCCCAGCATTTT.

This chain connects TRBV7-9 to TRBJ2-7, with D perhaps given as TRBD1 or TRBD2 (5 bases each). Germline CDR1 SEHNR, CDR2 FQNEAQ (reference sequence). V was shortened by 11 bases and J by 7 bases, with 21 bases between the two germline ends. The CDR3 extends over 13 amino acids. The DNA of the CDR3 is TGTGCCTACCCGCGAGGCTTTTGGGGGGAGCAGTACTTC. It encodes CAYPRGFWGEQYF.

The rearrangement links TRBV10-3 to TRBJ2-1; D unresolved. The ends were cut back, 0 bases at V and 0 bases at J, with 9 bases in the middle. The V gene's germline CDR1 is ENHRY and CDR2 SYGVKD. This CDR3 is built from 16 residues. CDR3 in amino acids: CAISESGSSSYNEQFF. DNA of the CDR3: TGTGCCATCAGTGAGTCAGGTAGCTCCTCCTACAATGAGCAGTTCTTC.

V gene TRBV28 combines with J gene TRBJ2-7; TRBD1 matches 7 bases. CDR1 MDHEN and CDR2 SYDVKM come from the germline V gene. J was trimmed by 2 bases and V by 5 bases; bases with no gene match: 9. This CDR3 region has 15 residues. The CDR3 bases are TGTGCCAGCAGTCCCCGGACAGGCTTCCCCTACGAGCAGTACTTC. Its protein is CASSPRTGFPYEQYF.

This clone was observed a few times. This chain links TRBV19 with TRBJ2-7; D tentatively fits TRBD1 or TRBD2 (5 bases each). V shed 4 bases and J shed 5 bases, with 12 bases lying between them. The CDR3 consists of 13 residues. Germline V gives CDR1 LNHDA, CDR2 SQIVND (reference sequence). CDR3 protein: CASSTRGENEQYF. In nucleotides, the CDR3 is TGTGCCAGTAGTACGAGGGGAGAGAACGAGCAGTACTTC.

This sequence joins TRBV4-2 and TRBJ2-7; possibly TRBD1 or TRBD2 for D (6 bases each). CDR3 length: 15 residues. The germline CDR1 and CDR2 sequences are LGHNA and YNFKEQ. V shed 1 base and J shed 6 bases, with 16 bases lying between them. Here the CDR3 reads CASSQVEGGGREQYF. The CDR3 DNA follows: TGTGCCAGCAGCCAAGTCGAGGGGGGTGGTCGCGAGCAGTACTTC.

In DNA, the CDR3 is TGTGCCAGTGAACCGGGACAGGGGATCGAATCGCAGCCCCAGCATTTT. It translates to CASEPGQGIESQPQHF. The V gene is TRBV19, the J gene TRBJ1-5; 10 positions match TRBD1. This CDR3 region has 16 residues. Germline V CDR1 and CDR2: LNHDA, SQIVND (reference sequence). Trimming took 8 bases from V and 7 from J; bases not matched to a gene: 14.

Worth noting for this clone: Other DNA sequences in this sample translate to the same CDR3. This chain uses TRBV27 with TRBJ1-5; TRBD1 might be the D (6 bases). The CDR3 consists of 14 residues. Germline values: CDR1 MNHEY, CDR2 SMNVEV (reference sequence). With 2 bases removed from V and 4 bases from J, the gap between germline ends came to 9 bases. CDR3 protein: CASSLGQLNQPQHF. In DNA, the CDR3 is TGTGCCAGCAGTTTAGGACAGCTAAATCAGCCCCAGCATTTT.

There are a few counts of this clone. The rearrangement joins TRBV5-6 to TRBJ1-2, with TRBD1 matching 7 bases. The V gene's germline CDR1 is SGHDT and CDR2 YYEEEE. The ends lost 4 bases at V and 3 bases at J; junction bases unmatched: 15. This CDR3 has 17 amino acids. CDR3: CASSDRTLGQPDYGYTF. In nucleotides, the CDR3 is TGTGCCAGCAGCGATCGAACGTTGGGACAGCCTGACTATGGCTACACCTTC.

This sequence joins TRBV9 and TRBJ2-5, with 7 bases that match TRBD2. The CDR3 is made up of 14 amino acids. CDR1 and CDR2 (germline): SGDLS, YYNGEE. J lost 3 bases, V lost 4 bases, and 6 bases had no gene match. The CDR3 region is CASSPWGREETQYF. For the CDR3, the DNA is TGTGCCAGCAGCCCCTGGGGGAGGGAAGAGACCCAGTACTTC.

CDR3 amino acids: CASSYFSGSYEQYF. In DNA form, the CDR3 reads TGTGCCAGCAGTTACTTTAGCGGGAGCTACGAGCAGTACTTC. The V call is TRBV6-6, the J call TRBJ2-7, with TRBD2 matching over 9 bases. The germline V gene has CDR1 MNHNY and CDR2 SVGAGI (reference sequence). The CDR3 is 14 amino acids. J lost 3 bases, V lost 1 base, and 1 base had no gene match.

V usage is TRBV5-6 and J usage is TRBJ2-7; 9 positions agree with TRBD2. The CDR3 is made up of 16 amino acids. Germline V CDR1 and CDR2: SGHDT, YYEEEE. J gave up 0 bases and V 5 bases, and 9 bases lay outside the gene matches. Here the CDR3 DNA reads TGTGCCAGCAGTACTCACGGACTAGCGTACTCCTACGAGCAGTACTTC. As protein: CASSTHGLAYSYEQYF.

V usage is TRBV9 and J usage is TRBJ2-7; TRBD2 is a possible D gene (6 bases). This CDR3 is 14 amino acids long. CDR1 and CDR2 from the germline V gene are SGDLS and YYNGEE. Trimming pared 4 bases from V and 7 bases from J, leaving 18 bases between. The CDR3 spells CASSYRRETGEQYF. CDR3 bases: TGTGCCAGCAGCTACCGACGGGAGACTGGGGAGCAGTACTTC. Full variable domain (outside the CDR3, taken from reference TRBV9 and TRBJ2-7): DSGVTQTPKHLITATGQRVTLRCSPRSGDLSVYWYQQSLDQGLQFLIQYYNGEERAKGNILERFSAQQFPDLHSELNLSSLELGDSALYFCASSYRRETGEQYFGPGTRLTVT.

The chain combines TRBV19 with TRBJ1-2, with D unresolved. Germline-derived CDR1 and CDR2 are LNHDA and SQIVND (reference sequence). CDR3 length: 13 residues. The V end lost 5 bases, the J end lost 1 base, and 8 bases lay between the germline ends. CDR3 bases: TGTGCCAGTAGTTCGCGCAGTAACTATGGCTACACCTTC. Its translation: CASSSRSNYGYTF. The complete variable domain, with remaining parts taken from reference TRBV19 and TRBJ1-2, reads DGGITQSPKYLFRKEGQNVTLSCEQNLNHDAMYWYRQDPGQGLRLIYYSQIVNDFQKGDIAEGYSVSREKKESFPLTVTSAQKNPTAFYLCASSSRSNYGYTFGSGTRLTVV.

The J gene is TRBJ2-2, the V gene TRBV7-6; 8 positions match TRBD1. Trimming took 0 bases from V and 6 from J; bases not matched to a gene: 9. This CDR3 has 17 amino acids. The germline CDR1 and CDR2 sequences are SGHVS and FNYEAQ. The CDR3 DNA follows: TGTGCCAGCAGCTTAGCGCTCTCGACAGGGGAGGCCGGGGAGCTGTTTTTT. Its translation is CASSLALSTGEAGELFF.

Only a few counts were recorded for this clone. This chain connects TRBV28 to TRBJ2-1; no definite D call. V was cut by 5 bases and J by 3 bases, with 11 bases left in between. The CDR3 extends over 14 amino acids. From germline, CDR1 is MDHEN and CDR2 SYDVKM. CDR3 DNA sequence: TGTGCCAGCAGTCCCCAGGTGGACTACAATGAGCAGTTCTTC. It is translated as CASSPQVDYNEQFF. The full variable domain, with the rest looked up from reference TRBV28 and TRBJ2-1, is DVKVTQSSRYLVKRTGEKVFLECVQDMDHENMFWYRQDPGLGLRLIYFSYDVKMKEKGDIPEGYSVSREKKERFSLILESASTNQTSMYLCASSPQVDYNEQFFGPGTRLTVL.

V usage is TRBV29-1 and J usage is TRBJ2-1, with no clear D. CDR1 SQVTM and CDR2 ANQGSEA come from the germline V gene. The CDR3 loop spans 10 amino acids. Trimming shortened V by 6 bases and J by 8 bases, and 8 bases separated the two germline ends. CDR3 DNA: TGCAGCGTGGTAGGGTATGAGCAGTTCTTC. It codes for CSVVGYEQFF.

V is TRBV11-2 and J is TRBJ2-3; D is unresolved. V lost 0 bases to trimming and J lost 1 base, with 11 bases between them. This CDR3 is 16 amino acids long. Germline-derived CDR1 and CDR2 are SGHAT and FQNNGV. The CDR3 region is CASSLDLGMGTDTQYF. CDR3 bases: TGTGCCAGCAGCTTAGATCTGGGGATGGGCACAGATACGCAGTATTTT.

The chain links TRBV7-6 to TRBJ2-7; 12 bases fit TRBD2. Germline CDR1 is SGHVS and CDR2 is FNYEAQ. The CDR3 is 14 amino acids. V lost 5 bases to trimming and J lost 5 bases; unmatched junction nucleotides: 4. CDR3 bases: TGTGCCAGCAGCCGTCTAGCGGGAGGGCACGAGCAGTACTTC. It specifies CASSRLAGGHEQYF.

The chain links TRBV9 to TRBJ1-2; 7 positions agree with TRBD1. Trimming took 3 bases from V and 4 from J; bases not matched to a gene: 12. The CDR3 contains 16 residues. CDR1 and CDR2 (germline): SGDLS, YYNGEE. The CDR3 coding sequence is TGTGCCAGCAGCGCCTCACAGGGGCCGGCGGCCTATGGCTACACCTTC. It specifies CASSASQGPAAYGYTF.

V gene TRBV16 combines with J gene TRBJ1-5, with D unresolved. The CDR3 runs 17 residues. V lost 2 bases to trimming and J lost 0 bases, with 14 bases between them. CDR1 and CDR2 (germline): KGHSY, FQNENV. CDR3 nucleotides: TGTGCCAGCAGCCAAGTTACTGGGAGTTATAGCAATCAGCCCCAGCATTTT. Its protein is CASSQVTGSYSNQPQHF.